What follows describes a single TCR beta chain. The data originate from a study of blood T cell repertoires in COVID-19. As for the study in general: Sources were T cells, B-cell-depleted T cells, or PBMCs; the material itself was cDNA or gDNA.

Authors' processing steps: Estimated nucleated cell counts came from reference gene primer amplification. Method: immunoSEQ multiplex PCR; TCRdb's copy keeps in-frame clones and lacks some. The V and J calls and clone size come from that table; D and trimming were worked out from the DNA. This table has 240,000 or so clones, over 65% appearing once. This CDR3 has 16 residues. V lost 3 bases to trimming and J lost 3 bases; unmatched junction nucleotides: 5. Germline values: CDR1 MNHNS, CDR2 SASEGT. Source material: peripheral blood. This receptor was taken from a woman aged 80 or over with acute or convalescent COVID-19. The chain carries TRBV6-1 and TRBJ1-5; 10 nucleotides line up with TRBD1. The CDR3 DNA reads TGTGCCAGCAGTGATCGACAGGGGGCGAACAATCAGCCCCAGCATTTT. Translating it yields CASSDRQGANNQPQHF.